The present entry profiles one T cell receptor beta chain with its context. Ten or more counts support this clonotype. The target of this receptor is not known. No much larger clone is present one base from it, and per-base qualities are unavailable. The method behind the library was PCR. Instrument used: Illumina HiSeq 2500. To normalize quantification of the TCRbeta repertoire, the TCR libraries were built with molecular barcoding that relied on unique molecular identifiers. The public sequencing data were trimmed at Q25 with fastp and processed into clonotypes with MiXCR by TCRdb, which kept only in-frame beta chains. Under each unique CDR3 protein, matching rows form one entry showing the most common genes and DNA. The table for this sample lists about 270,000 distinct CDR3 sequences; roughly 9.5% of them were counted only once. The ten largest account for about 9.5% of the sample. In the germline V gene (reference sequence), CDR1 corresponds to DFQATT and CDR2 to SNEGSKA. The CDR3 covers 15 residues, taking in both the cysteine and the phenylalanine. Only CDR3 DNA is held: 45 bases, read in frame from base 1. Compared with germline, V lacks 6 bases and J lacks 4 bases; bases without a gene match: 12.

The source of the sample is a study of T-cell reconstitution after alpha-beta-depleted transplantation in children (dated by TCRdb to the mid-2010s). The study in broad terms: T-cell immune reconstitution after TCRalphabeta/CD19-depleted allogeneic hematopoietic cell transplantation in children was quantitatively tracked in the study by means of TCR repertoire profiling.

This sequence was found in a human donor who donated a stem cell graft to a child with SCID. Rearrangement joined TRBV20-1 to TRBJ2-3, with TRBD1 matching 8 junction bases. The material sequenced was PBMCs from the stem cell graft donor, taken from the stem cell graft. The CDR3 amino acid sequence is: CSAYKGQGTADTQYF. The base sequence is TGCAGTGCCTATAAAGGACAGGGAACCGCAGATACGCAGTATTTT.